This T cell receptor (beta chain) was identified during a study of cytotoxic CD8 clonotypes in ibrutinib-treated CLL. Overall study: Patient counts were about 12 relapsed/refractory, over 14 treatment-naive and 17 IGHV unmutated. Study-wide findings and caveats: Clonality rose at ibrutinib response, held steady in sustained remission, and fell toward baseline at progression.

T cells were sequenced at a targeted depth of 1 in 200,000 to 1 in 1 million. Repertoires were generated with immunoSEQ multiplex PCR, while TCRdb's copy carries only in-frame clones and drops some. The sample includes around 92,000 clones, over 60% of them seen just once. Note on this clone: Its antigen is not identified.

The CDR3 has 15 residues. Germline CDR1 is LNHDA and CDR2 is SQIVND (reference sequence). The J segment lost 2 bases and the V segment lost 7 bases, leaving 10 bases of the junction unmatched. Sample: PBMCs, taken after 24 months of ibrutinib treatment. This receptor was taken from a human donor with chronic lymphocytic leukemia. This chain joins TRBV19 and TRBJ1-2; 7 bases are shared with TRBD1. CDR3 sequence: CASIPQGGGNYGYTF. The CDR3 nucleotides are TGTGCCAGTATTCCCCAGGGGGGGGGAAACTATGGCTACACCTTC.